The 19 T cell receptor beta chains listed next were all sequenced from one sample in a study of cytomegalovirus exposure and HLA in healthy donors. This PCR relied on a set of 60 Vbeta primers and 13 Jbeta primers. Assay: immunoSEQ multiplex PCR; the TCRdb copy retains only in-frame clones and omits some. Here the sample spans about 86,000 clones, about 80% being singletons. The sample was PBMCs. The receptors stem from a female donor in good health and CMV-seronegative.

This rearrangement joins TRBV19 to TRBJ1-5, with D tentatively TRBD1 (6 bases). Germline lookup yields CDR1 LNHDA and CDR2 SQIVND (reference sequence). The CDR3 extends over 17 amino acids. Trimming stripped 3 bases from V and 11 bases from J, with 26 bases between. The DNA for the CDR3 is TGTGCCAGTAGTATTACTCAGACAGGCGGCTGGGGATCGGCCCAGCATTTT. This sequence encodes CASSITQTGGWGSAQHF. The variable domain in full, with the rest retrieved from reference TRBV19 and TRBJ1-5, is DGGITQSPKYLFRKEGQNVTLSCEQNLNHDAMYWYRQDPGQGLRLIYYSQIVNDFQKGDIAEGYSVSREKKESFPLTVTSAQKNPTAFYLCASSITQTGGWGSAQHFGDGTRLSIL.

This clone was seen only a few times. The chain employs TRBV13 and TRBJ1-1; a possible D gene is TRBD1 (5 bases). The CDR3 spans 14 residues. Germline V gene data show CDR1 as PRHDT and CDR2 as FYEKMQ (reference sequence). Trimming removed 5 bases from V and 0 bases from J, with 10 bases in between. The CDR3 coding sequence is TGTGCCAGCAGCGGCCGACAGATGAACACTGAAGCTTTCTTT. It encodes CASSGRQMNTEAFF.

The J gene is TRBJ2-7, the V gene TRBV2; 8 bases match TRBD1. This CDR3 has 13 amino acids. Germline V lookup: CDR1 SNHLY, CDR2 FYNNEI. With 4 bases clipped from V and 4 bases from J, the junction kept 3 bases outside the gene matches. The CDR3 nucleotides read TGTGCCAGCAGTGCTAGACAGGGGTACGAGCAGTACTTC. Protein sequence: CASSARQGYEQYF.

This chain links TRBV10-3 with TRBJ2-7; 15 bases align to TRBD2. From germline, CDR1 is ENHRY and CDR2 SYGVKD. J lost 1 base, V lost 1 base, and 8 bases had no gene match. The CDR3 sequence is 19 residues long. The CDR3, as DNA: TGTGCCATCAGTGAGTACGGGACTAGCGGGAGGCCGACGTCCTACGAGCAGTACTTC. Protein sequence: CAISEYGTSGRPTSYEQYF.

This CDR3 is CASSPREGGNEKLFF. The CDR3 DNA sequence: TGTGCCAGCTCACCACGCGAGGGCGGGAATGAAAAACTGTTTTTT. The J gene is TRBJ1-4, the V gene TRBV18; D not certain. The CDR3 covers 15 residues. From germline, CDR1 is KGHSH and CDR2 LQKENI. The V gene lost 1 base and the J gene lost 5 bases, with 11 bases spanning the gap.

The chain combines TRBV25-1 with TRBJ2-1; 16 nucleotides agree with TRBD2. The CDR3 is 18 amino acids. The V and J ends lost 5 bases and 1 base, in that order; junction bases with no gene match: 5. The germline gives CDR1 MGHDK, CDR2 SYGVNS. CDR3 sequence reads: CASSRKGLAGGSYNEQFF. The DNA for the CDR3 is TGTGCCAGCAGTCGAAAGGGACTAGCGGGAGGGTCCTACAATGAGCAGTTCTTC.

The J gene is TRBJ2-3, the V gene TRBV6-6; 8 bases map to TRBD2. Germline V gene sequence: CDR1 MNHNY, CDR2 SVGAGI (reference sequence). V lost 2 bases, J lost 1 base, and 5 bases stayed unmatched. This CDR3 has 16 residues. The CDR3 sequence: CASSYGGGPRTDTQYF. CDR3 bases: TGTGCCAGCAGTTACGGCGGGGGGCCCCGCACAGATACGCAGTATTTT.

This clone was found a few times. This specimen includes other DNA sequences encoding the same CDR3. This chain joins TRBV30 and TRBJ2-7; 7 bases agree with TRBD1. With 4 bases clipped from V and 2 bases from J, the junction kept 2 bases outside the gene matches. The CDR3 spans 12 residues. Germline values: CDR1 GTSNPN, CDR2 SVGIG (reference sequence). CDR3 in DNA: TGTGCCTGGAAACAGGGGACCTACGAGCAGTACTTC. It is translated as CAWKQGTYEQYF.

The V and J genes are TRBV20-1 and TRBJ2-5; D gene uncertain. The germline gives CDR1 DFQATT, CDR2 SNEGSKA (reference sequence). The CDR3 extends over 11 amino acids. Trimming removed 5 bases from V and 4 bases from J, with 8 bases in between. CDR3 sequence: CSAPFGETQYF. CDR3 bases: TGCAGTGCTCCTTTCGGAGAGACCCAGTACTTC.

The chain combines TRBV5-1 with TRBJ2-2, with 9 bases matching TRBD2. The CDR3 length is 16 residues. The germline gives CDR1 SGHRS, CDR2 YFSETQ. J was trimmed by 0 bases and V by 4 bases; bases with no gene match: 4. The CDR3 loop is CASSISSGANTGELFF. The CDR3 coding sequence is TGCGCCAGCAGCATATCTAGCGGGGCGAACACCGGGGAGCTGTTTTTT.

The chain combines TRBV6-1 with TRBJ2-6; TRBD2 might be the D (5 bases). Germline V CDR1 and CDR2: MNHNS, SASEGT. The CDR3 loop spans 13 amino acids. Trimming took off 9 bases at V and 2 bases at J, with 8 bases between the two ends. This CDR3 is CASTSPGANVLTF. CDR3 DNA sequence: TGTGCCAGTACTAGTCCTGGGGCCAACGTCCTGACTTTC.

This clone has a single count. V usage is TRBV11-2 and J usage is TRBJ1-1; 7 bases align to TRBD1. The CDR3 consists of 17 residues. Germline V lookup: CDR1 SGHAT, CDR2 FQNNGV. The trim removed 5 bases at V and 1 base at J, leaving 13 bases unmatched. CDR3 DNA sequence: TGTGCCAGCAGCCCCGGGAGCCCCGGGACAGAGAACACTGAAGCTTTCTTT. This encodes CASSPGSPGTENTEAFF.

This rearrangement joins TRBV10-3 to TRBJ2-7; 7 bases agree with TRBD1. Trimming removed 5 bases from V and 3 bases from J; junction bases left unmatched: 7. The CDR3 consists of 14 residues. CDR1 and CDR2 (germline): ENHRY, SYGVKD. The CDR3 here is CAISTRQGGYEQYF. CDR3 nucleotide sequence: TGTGCCATCAGTACTCGACAGGGCGGCTACGAGCAGTACTTC.

The genes are TRBV28 and TRBJ2-7, with D tentatively TRBD1 (5 bases). The CDR3 extends over 12 amino acids. The germline V gene has CDR1 MDHEN and CDR2 SYDVKM. V was clipped by 1 base and J by 12 bases, with 13 bases between them. The CDR3: CASSLSRQGTYF. CDR3 nucleotide sequence: TGTGCCAGCAGTTTATCAAGGCAGGGTACGTACTTC. Based on the CDR3 plus reference TRBV28 and TRBJ2-7, the full variable domain is DVKVTQSSRYLVKRTGEKVFLECVQDMDHENMFWYRQDPGLGLRLIYFSYDVKMKEKGDIPEGYSVSREKKERFSLILESASTNQTSMYLCASSLSRQGTYFGPGTRLTVT.

The CDR3 here is CASIPGQGAYEQYF. In DNA, the CDR3 is TGTGCCAGCATCCCGGGACAGGGGGCCTACGAGCAGTACTTC. The V call is TRBV28, the J call TRBJ2-7; 11 positions agree with TRBD1. The V and J ends lost 7 bases and 2 bases, in that order; junction bases with no gene match: 4. This CDR3 region has 14 residues. Germline V lookup: CDR1 MDHEN, CDR2 SYDVKM.

This clone was seen a few times. The chain carries TRBV28 and TRBJ2-2, with D tentatively TRBD2 (6 bases). Per germline, CDR1 MDHEN and CDR2 SYDVKM. The CDR3 runs 15 residues. The V end was cut by 5 bases, the J end by 6 bases, with 16 bases between. CDR3: CASSPLGGAPGELFF. CDR3 sequence (DNA): TGTGCCAGCAGTCCCTTGGGGGGAGCGCCCGGGGAGCTGTTTTTT.

This clone was detected only once. V is TRBV29-1 and J is TRBJ1-5, with 7 bases fitting TRBD1. J lost 5 bases, V lost 5 bases, and 6 bases had no gene match. CDR1 and CDR2 (germline): SQVTM, ANQGSEA. The CDR3 runs 13 residues. The CDR3 DNA sequence: TGCAGCGTTAGAGGGGGCGGCGATCAGCCCCAGCATTTT. Translated, it gives CSVRGGGDQPQHF.

The chain uses TRBV30 and TRBJ1-1, with 8 bases aligning to TRBD1. The CDR3 is 12 amino acids. Germline CDR1 is GTSNPN and CDR2 is SVGIG (reference sequence). The trim removed 6 bases at V and 3 bases at J, leaving 3 bases unmatched. The CDR3 sequence: CACNRGDTEAFF. As DNA, the CDR3 is TGTGCCTGCAACAGGGGGGACACTGAAGCTTTCTTT.

The gene calls are TRBV5-1 and TRBJ1-2; tentative D call: TRBD1 (5 bases). This CDR3 is 15 amino acids long. Germline values: CDR1 SGHRS, CDR2 YFSETQ. Trimming pared 2 bases from V and 5 bases from J, leaving 16 bases between. In nucleotides, the CDR3 is TGCGCCAGCAGCTTAGACAGCGGAGGGTATTATGGCTACACCTTC. It codes for CASSLDSGGYYGYTF.